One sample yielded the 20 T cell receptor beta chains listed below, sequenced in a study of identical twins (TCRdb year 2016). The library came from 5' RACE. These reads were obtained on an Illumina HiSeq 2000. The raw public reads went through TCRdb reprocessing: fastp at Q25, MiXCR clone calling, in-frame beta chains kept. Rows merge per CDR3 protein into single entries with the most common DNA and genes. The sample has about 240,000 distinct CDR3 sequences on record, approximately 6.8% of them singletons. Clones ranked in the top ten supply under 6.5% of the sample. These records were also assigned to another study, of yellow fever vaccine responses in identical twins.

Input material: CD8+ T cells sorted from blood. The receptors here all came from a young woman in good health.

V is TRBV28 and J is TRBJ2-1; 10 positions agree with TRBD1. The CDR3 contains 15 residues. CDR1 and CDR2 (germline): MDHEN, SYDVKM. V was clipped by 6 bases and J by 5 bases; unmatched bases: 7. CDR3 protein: CASRAGTGAHNEQFF. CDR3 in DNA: TGTGCCAGCAGGGCCGGGACAGGGGCTCACAATGAGCAGTTCTTC.

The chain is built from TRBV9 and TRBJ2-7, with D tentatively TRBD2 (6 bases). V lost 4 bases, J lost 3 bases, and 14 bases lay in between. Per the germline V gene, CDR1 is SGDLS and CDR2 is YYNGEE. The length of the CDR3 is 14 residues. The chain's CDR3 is CASSPGPGDYEQYV. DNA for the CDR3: TGTGCCAGCAGCCCGGGACCGGGAGACTACGAGCAGTACGTC.

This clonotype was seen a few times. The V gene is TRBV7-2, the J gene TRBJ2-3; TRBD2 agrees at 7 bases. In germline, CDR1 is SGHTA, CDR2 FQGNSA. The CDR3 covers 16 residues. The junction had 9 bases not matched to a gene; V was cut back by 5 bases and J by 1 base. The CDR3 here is CASSPLPGLRTDTQYF. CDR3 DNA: TGTGCCAGCAGCCCTCTCCCGGGACTACGCACAGATACGCAGTATTTT.

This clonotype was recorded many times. The chain's CDR3 is CASSQGRYQETQYF. The DNA of the CDR3 is TGTGCCAGCAGCCAGGGACGGTACCAAGAGACCCAGTACTTC. The chain links TRBV7-8 to TRBJ2-5; perhaps D is TRBD1 or TRBD2 (5 bases each). From germline, CDR1 is SGHVS and CDR2 FQNEAQ. Trimming cost V 5 bases and J 0 bases, with 10 bases left between them. The CDR3 extends over 14 amino acids.

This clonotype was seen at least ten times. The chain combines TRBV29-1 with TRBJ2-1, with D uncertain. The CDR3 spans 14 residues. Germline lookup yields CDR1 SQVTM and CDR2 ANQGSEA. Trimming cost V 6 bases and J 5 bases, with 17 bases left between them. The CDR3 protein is CSVKRLGSNNEQFF. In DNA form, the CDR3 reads TGCAGCGTAAAGAGGTTAGGTAGCAACAATGAGCAGTTCTTC.

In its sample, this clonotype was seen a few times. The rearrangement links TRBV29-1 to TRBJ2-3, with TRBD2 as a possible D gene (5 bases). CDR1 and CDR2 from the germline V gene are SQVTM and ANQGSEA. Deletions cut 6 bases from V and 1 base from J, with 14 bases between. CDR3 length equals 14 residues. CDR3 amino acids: CSVHRGGGTDTQYF. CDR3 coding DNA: TGCAGCGTCCACCGGGGTGGGGGCACAGATACGCAGTATTTT.

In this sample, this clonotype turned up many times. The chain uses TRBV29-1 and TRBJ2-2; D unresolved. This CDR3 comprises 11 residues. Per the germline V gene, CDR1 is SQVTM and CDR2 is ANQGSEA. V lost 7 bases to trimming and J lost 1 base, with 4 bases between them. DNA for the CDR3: TGCAGCGGGGTGAACACCGGGGAGCTGTTTTTT. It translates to CSGVNTGELFF.

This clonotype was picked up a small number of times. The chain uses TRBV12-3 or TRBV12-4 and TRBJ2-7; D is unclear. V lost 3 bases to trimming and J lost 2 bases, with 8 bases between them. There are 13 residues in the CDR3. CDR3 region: CASSLSLTYEQYF. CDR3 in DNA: TGTGCCAGCAGTTTGTCACTAACCTACGAGCAGTACTTC.

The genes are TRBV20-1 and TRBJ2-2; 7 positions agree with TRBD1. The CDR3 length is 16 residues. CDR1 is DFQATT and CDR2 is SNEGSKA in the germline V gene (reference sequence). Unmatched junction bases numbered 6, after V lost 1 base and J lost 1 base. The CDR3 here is CSARGRTGVNTGELFF. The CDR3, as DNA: TGCAGTGCTAGAGGGAGGACAGGAGTGAACACCGGGGAGCTGTTTTTT.

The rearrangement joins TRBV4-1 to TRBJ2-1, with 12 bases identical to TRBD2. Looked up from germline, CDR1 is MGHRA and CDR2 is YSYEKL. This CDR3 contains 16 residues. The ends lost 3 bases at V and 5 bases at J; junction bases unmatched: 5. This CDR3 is CASSHPSSGGDNEQFF. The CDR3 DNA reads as TGCGCCAGCAGCCATCCCTCTAGCGGGGGGGACAATGAGCAGTTCTTC.

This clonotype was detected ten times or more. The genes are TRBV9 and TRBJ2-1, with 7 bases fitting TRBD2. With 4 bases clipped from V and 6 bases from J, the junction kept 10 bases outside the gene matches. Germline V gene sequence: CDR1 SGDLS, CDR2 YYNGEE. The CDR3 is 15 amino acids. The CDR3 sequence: CASSFQGLGVNEQFF. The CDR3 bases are TGTGCCAGCAGCTTCCAAGGACTAGGGGTCAATGAGCAGTTCTTC.

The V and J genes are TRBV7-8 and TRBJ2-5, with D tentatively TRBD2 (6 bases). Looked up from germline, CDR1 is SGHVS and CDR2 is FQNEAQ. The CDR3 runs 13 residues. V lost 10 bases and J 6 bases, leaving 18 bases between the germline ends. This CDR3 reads CATRKLAAKTQYF. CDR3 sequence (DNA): TGTGCCACCCGAAAACTAGCTGCGAAGACCCAGTACTTC.

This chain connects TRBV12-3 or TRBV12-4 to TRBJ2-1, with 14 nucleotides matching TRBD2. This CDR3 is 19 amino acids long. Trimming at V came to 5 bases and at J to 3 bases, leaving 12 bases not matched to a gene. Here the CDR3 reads CASSAPGLAGAGDYNEQFF. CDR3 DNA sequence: TGTGCCAGCAGTGCACCGGGACTAGCGGGAGCGGGGGACTACAATGAGCAGTTCTTC.

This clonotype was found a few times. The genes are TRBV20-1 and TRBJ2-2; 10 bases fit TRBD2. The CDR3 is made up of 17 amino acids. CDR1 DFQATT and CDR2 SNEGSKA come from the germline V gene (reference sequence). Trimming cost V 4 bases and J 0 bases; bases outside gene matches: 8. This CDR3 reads CSATLAGTLANTGELFF. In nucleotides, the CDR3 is TGCAGTGCTACACTAGCGGGAACCTTAGCGAACACCGGGGAGCTGTTTTTT.

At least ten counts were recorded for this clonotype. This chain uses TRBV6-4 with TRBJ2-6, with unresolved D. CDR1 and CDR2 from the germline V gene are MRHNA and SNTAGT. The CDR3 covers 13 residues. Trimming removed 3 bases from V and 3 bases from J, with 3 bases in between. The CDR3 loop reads CASSEGGANVLTF. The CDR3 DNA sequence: TGTGCCAGCAGTGAAGGTGGGGCCAACGTCCTGACTTTC.

The CDR3 DNA follows: TGCAGTGCAAGCGACTATGGCTACACCTTC. It codes for CSASDYGYTF. The chain recombines TRBV20-1 with TRBJ1-2; D uncertain. Germline V gives CDR1 DFQATT, CDR2 SNEGSKA (reference sequence). V dropped 6 bases and J dropped 3 bases, with 5 bases sitting between them. CDR3 length: 10 residues.

The CDR3 region is CASIPGDTDTQYF. The CDR3 nucleotides are TGTGCCAGCATCCCCGGGGACACAGATACGCAGTATTTT. The V call is TRBV7-9, the J call TRBJ2-3; TRBD2 is a possible D gene (5 bases). Germline values: CDR1 SEHNR, CDR2 FQNEAQ (reference sequence). V dropped 7 bases and J dropped 2 bases, with 10 bases sitting between them. CDR3 length: 13 amino acids.

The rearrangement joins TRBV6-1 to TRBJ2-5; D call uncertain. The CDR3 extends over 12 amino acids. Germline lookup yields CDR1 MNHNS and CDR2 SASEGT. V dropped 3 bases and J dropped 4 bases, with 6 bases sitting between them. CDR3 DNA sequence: TGTGCCAGCAGTGACCTAGTAGAGACCCAGTACTTC. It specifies CASSDLVETQYF.

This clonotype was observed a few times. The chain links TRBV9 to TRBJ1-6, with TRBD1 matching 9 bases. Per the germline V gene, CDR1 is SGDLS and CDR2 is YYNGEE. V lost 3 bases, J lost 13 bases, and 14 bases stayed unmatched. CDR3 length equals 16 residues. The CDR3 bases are TGTGCCAGCAGCGCCACAGGGGGCGCGGTGGGGGAGCCCCTCCACTTT. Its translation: CASSATGGAVGEPLHF.

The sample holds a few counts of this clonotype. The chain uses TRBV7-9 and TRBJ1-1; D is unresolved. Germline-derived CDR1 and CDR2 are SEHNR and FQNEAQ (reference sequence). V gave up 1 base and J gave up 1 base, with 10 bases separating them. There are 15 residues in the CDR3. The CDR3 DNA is TGTGCCAGCAGCTTAGTTGAGGGTTCGAACACTGAAGCTTTCTTT. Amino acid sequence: CASSLVEGSNTEAFF. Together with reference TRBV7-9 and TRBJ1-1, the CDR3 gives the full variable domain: DTGVSQNPRHKITKRGQNVTFRCDPISEHNRLYWYRQTLGQGPEFLTYFQNEAQLEKSRLLSDRFSAERPKGSFSTLEIQRTEQGDSAMYLCASSLVEGSNTEAFFGQGTRLTVV.